This T cell receptor (beta chain) was sequenced for a study of control samples from healthy donors and cancer patients. The table lists this clone with a few counts. The assay was immunoSEQ multiplex PCR, and TCRdb's table has in-frame clones only and misses some. The data hold approximately 26,000 clones, with roughly four fifths observed a single time. Deletions cut 7 bases from V and 1 base from J, with 10 bases between. In germline, CDR1 is SEHNR, CDR2 FQNEAQ (reference sequence). The CDR3 is made up of 13 amino acids. This TCR came from a man in his 60s with colorectal cancer. The sample taken for sequencing was PBMCs. The chain employs TRBV7-9 and TRBJ1-1; D is unresolved. CDR3 DNA: TGTGCCAGCAACCGACGGGAGAACACTGAAGCTTTCTTT. The encoded protein is CASNRRENTEAFF.